This TCR beta chain was captured by sequencing in a study of T cell responses to AZD1222 COVID-19 vaccine. Overall study findings and caveats: Just a handful of AZD1222 recipients were seropositive at baseline. Per reports, nearly half of all spike-specific TCRs target regions that are unmutated in variants. Without day 14 samples, only post-peak T cell repertoires were studied.

Trimming removed 0 bases at V and 3 bases at J, with 17 bases between. Germline V gene data show CDR1 as SQVTM and CDR2 as ANQGSEA. The CDR3 has 16 residues. This clone was seen only a few times. The target antigen is unknown. The data were produced by immunoSEQ multiplex PCR, yet TCRdb's version contains in-frame clones alone and is incomplete. Among about 120,000 clones listed, around nine tenths were seen once. The receptor's source is an adult in good health. The source material was peripheral blood, sampled on day 0 of AZD1222 vaccination. The chain has TRBV29-1 and TRBJ1-1; D may be TRBD1 (5 bases). The CDR3 is CSVEDQVEGPDTEAFF. In nucleotides, the CDR3 is TGCAGCGTTGAAGATCAAGTGGAGGGGCCAGACACTGAAGCTTTCTTT.